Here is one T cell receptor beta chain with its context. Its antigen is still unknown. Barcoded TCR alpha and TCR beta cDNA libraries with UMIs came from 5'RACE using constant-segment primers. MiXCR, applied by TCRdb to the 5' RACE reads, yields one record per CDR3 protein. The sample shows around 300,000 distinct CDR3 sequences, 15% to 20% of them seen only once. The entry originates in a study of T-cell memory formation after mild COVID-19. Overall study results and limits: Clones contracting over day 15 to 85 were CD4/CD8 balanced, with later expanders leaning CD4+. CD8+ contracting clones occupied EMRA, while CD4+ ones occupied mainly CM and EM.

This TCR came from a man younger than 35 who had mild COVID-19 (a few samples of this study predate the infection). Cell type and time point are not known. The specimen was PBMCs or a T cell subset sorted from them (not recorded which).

CDR3 in DNA: TGTGCCAGCAGCTTATACGGGGGGGCTCGAAGGTCCACAGATACGCAGTATTTT. Amino acid sequence: CASSLYGGARRSTDTQYF. This chain uses TRBV7-3 with TRBJ2-3, with 8 bases identical to TRBD2. The CDR3 is 18 amino acids. The germline CDR1 and CDR2 sequences are SGHTA and FQGTGA. With V trimmed by 2 bases and J by 2 bases, 12 bases remained unmatched.